This record covers a single T cell receptor (beta chain). It was with 60 Vbeta and 13 Jbeta primers that the PCR ran. This table comes from immunoSEQ multiplex PCR, and its TCRdb copy is limited to in-frame clones, with some not included. The table records around 150,000 clones, around four fifths of them present only once. The data are from a study of cytomegalovirus exposure and HLA in healthy donors. This CDR3 spans 13 amino acids. CDR1 is SGHTA and CDR2 is FQGNSA in the germline V gene. V dropped 1 base and J dropped 4 bases, with 6 bases sitting between them. This rearrangement joins TRBV7-2 to TRBJ2-3, with D unclear. The material sequenced was PBMCs. This receptor was taken from a man aged 40-50 years in good health and CMV-seronegative. DNA of the CDR3: TGTGCCAGCAGCTTAGTCGCGGCAGATACGCAGTATTTT. Encoded protein: CASSLVAADTQYF. Looking up the rest from reference TRBV7-2 and TRBJ2-3 gives the full variable domain: GAGVSQSPSNKVTEKGKDVELRCDPISGHTALYWYRQSLGQGLEFLIYFQGNSAPDKSGLPSDRFSAERTGGSVSTLTIQRTQQEDSAVYLCASSLVAADTQYFGPGTRLTVL.